Listed here is a single T cell receptor beta chain. Its specificity is unknown. The CDR3 totals 14 residues. CDR1 is SGDLS, CDR2 YYNGEE, per germline. V trimming: 3 bases; J trimming: 2 bases; junction bases outside the gene matches: 3. The entry originates in a study of cytomegalovirus exposure and HLA in healthy donors. 60 Vbeta and 13 Jbeta primers were used in PCR. The data were produced by immunoSEQ multiplex PCR, yet TCRdb's version contains in-frame clones alone and is incomplete. The data hold 200,000 to 250,000 clones, with approximately 68% observed a single time. Regarding the study as a whole: In an earlier analysis, about 90% or about 30%: the productive usage of most TCR beta V segments. More clonal expansion characterized HLA-associated TCR beta chains than equally common others in a later analysis.

What was sequenced was PBMCs. The genes are TRBV9 and TRBJ2-3, with TRBD2 matching over 7 bases. The TCR originated in a woman aged 25-40 years in good health and CMV-seronegative. The CDR3 is CASSGRDYTDTQYF. The CDR3 DNA reads TGTGCCAGCAGCGGCCGGGACTACACAGATACGCAGTATTTT.